The rows below give T cell receptor beta chains drawn from one sample of a study of T cell responses to AZD1222 COVID-19 vaccine. Some clones are missing from TCRdb's copy, which holds only in-frame ones; the method was immunoSEQ multiplex PCR. Altogether tens of thousands of clones are present, 70% to 90% being singletons, with the ten largest covering 9% to 10%. The specimen comprised peripheral blood, sampled 28 days after the second dose of the MenACWY control vaccine. These receptors were collected from an adult who received the MenACWY meningococcal vaccine as a control. The CDR3 runs from the conserved cysteine through the conserved F or W. A D gene is named only where the DNA matches it firmly. The listing skips clone size in some rows; elsewhere it reads once, few, many or a size class.

v_gene: TRBV11-3
j_gene: TRBJ1-1
d_gene: NA
abundance: NA
CDR3aa: CASSLDRATEAFF
CDR3nt: TGTGCCAGCAGCTTAGATCGAGCGACTGAAGCTTTCTTT

v_gene: TRBV2
j_gene: TRBJ2-2
d_gene: NA
abundance: many
CDR3aa: CATGTDTGELFF
CDR3nt: TGTGCCACCGGGACCGACACCGGGGAGCTGTTTTTT

v_gene: TRBV3-1/TRBV3-2
j_gene: TRBJ2-7
d_gene: TRBD1
abundance: NA
CDR3aa: CASSRTGLSREQYF
CDR3nt: TGTGCCAGCAGCCGGACAGGGTTGTCACGCGAGCAGTACTTC

v_gene: TRBV28
j_gene: TRBJ2-2
d_gene: TRBD1
abundance: NA
CDR3aa: CASSLRQGTGELFF
CDR3nt: TGTGCCAGCAGTTTACGACAGGGGACCGGGGAGCTGTTTTTT

v_gene: TRBV11-3
j_gene: TRBJ2-5
d_gene: NA
abundance: NA
CDR3aa: CASSRGPQETQYF
CDR3nt: TGTGCCAGCAGCCGGGGCCCACAAGAGACCCAGTACTTC

v_gene: TRBV15
j_gene: TRBJ2-7
d_gene: TRBD2
abundance: once
CDR3aa: CATSREGGQGSNEQYF
CDR3nt: TGTGCCACCAGCAGAGAGGGAGGGCAGGGAAGTAACGAGCAGTACTTC

v_gene: TRBV11-1
j_gene: TRBJ1-1
d_gene: NA
abundance: few
CDR3aa: CASTPGGRPNTEAFF
CDR3nt: TGTGCCAGCACCCCGGGGGGGCGACCCAACACTGAAGCTTTCTTT

v_gene: TRBV4-2
j_gene: TRBJ2-1
d_gene: TRBD2
abundance: NA
CDR3aa: CASSPRRGDEQFF
CDR3nt: TGTGCCAGCAGCCCCCGCCGGGGGGATGAGCAGTTCTTC

v_gene: TRBV5-1
j_gene: TRBJ1-6
d_gene: TRBD1
abundance: NA
CDR3aa: CASSSQGPNSPLHF
CDR3nt: TGCGCCAGCAGCTCACAGGGGCCAAATTCACCCCTCCACTTT

v_gene: TRBV5-5
j_gene: TRBJ2-7
d_gene: NA
abundance: NA
CDR3aa: CASSWRGEQYF
CDR3nt: TGTGCCAGCAGCTGGCGGGGTGAGCAGTACTTC

v_gene: TRBV15
j_gene: TRBJ2-4
d_gene: TRBD1
abundance: NA
CDR3aa: CATSGGQGSWGPAKNIQYF
CDR3nt: TGTGCCACCAGCGGCGGACAGGGTTCCTGGGGGCCAGCCAAAAACATTCAGTACTTC

v_gene: TRBV11-1
j_gene: TRBJ2-1
d_gene: NA
abundance: NA
CDR3aa: CASGGRVRYNEQFF
CDR3nt: TGTGCCAGCGGGGGAAGGGTCCGCTACAATGAGCAGTTCTTC

v_gene: TRBV6-5
j_gene: TRBJ1-2
d_gene: NA
abundance: NA
CDR3aa: CASSRTQGRFYGYTF
CDR3nt: TGTGCCAGCAGCCGAACTCAAGGCCGATTCTATGGCTACACCTTC

v_gene: TRBV19
j_gene: TRBJ2-7
d_gene: TRBD1
abundance: NA
CDR3aa: CASSARDRAYEQYF
CDR3nt: TGTGCCAGTAGTGCCCGGGACAGGGCCTACGAGCAGTACTTC

v_gene: TRBV7-2
j_gene: TRBJ2-2
d_gene: NA
abundance: once
CDR3aa: CASSLRRINTGELFF
CDR3nt: TGTGCCAGCAGCTTGCGAAGAATTAACACCGGGGAGCTGTTTTTT

v_gene: TRBV28
j_gene: TRBJ1-2
d_gene: NA
abundance: NA
CDR3aa: CASGQGEYGYTF
CDR3nt: TGTGCCAGCGGGCAGGGAGAATATGGCTACACCTTC

v_gene: TRBV4-3
j_gene: TRBJ2-7
d_gene: NA
abundance: NA
CDR3aa: CASSPQYWGLDSYEQYF
CDR3nt: TGCGCCAGCAGCCCGCAATATTGGGGATTAGACTCCTACGAGCAGTACTTC

v_gene: TRBV6-5
j_gene: TRBJ1-1
d_gene: NA
abundance: NA
CDR3aa: CATHGTEAFF
CDR3nt: TGTGCCACCCACGGAACTGAAGCTTTCTTT